This T cell receptor beta chain is from a study of tumor-infiltrating lymphocytes in localized non-small cell lung cancer. The CDR3 consists of 18 residues. V was pared by 0 bases and J by 1 base, with 16 bases between. CDR1 and CDR2 (germline): MGHRA, YSYEKL. General study points: Compared with uninvolved lung, tumors showed higher T cell infiltration by TCRbeta sequencing. Not all patients were TCR sequenced, owing to tissue quantity.

Only in-frame clones appear in the TCRdb table, and some are missing; sequencing was by immunoSEQ multiplex PCR. The data show approximately 24,000 clones, approximately 64% seen once. As regards this clone: The antigen remains unidentified.

V usage is TRBV4-1 and J usage is TRBJ1-3, with D possibly TRBD1 on 5 matching bases. The sequencing sample was made of lung tumor tissue. The clonotype comes from a human donor with non-small cell lung cancer. CDR3 region: CASSQDKAETDSGNTIYF. The CDR3 nucleotides are TGCGCCAGCAGCCAAGATAAGGCGGAGACAGATTCTGGAAACACCATATATTTT.